Listed below are T cell receptor beta chains from one sample, sequenced in a study of a mutant IDH1 vaccine in newly diagnosed glioma. The antigens for these receptors are not known. Profiled with immunoSEQ multiplex PCR; TCRdb holds only in-frame clones, not every one. This table has approximately 35,000 clones, roughly 88% appearing once. Specimen: PBMCs, collected from a glioma patient whose treatment included an IDH1 peptide vaccine. The receptor source for this set is a man between 35 and 55 years old with glioma. Both conserved end residues are part of each CDR3. D genes are given only for firm matches. Clone size is shown for a subset of rows, as once, few, many or a class of expanded clone.

>TRBV7-2|TRBJ1-4|-|-
TGTGCCAGCAGCTTCGCCAGGGAGCTAGGTGAAAAACTGTTTTTT
CASSFARELGEKLFF
>TRBV6-4|TRBJ2-3|-|-
TGTGCCAGCAGTGACTCTGAGGACAGCACAGATACGCAGTATTTT
CASSDSEDSTDTQYF
>TRBV7-8|TRBJ1-1|-|TRBD1
TGTGCCAGCAGCTTACAGGACAGGGCTCGGGCTTTCTTT
CASSLQDRARAFF
>TRBV15|TRBJ1-2|-|-
TGTGCCACCAGCAGGAAAAGGACCTTAAACGAGCATGGCTACACCTTC
CATSRKRTLNEHGYTF
>TRBV4-2|TRBJ1-3|-|-
TGTGCCAGCAGCATTTACAGGGAATTTGGAAACACCATATATTTT
CASSIYREFGNTIYF
>TRBV30|TRBJ1-2|-|TRBD1
TGTGCTTGGGACAGGGGAAGGGGTAACTATGGCTACACCTTC
CAWDRGRGNYGYTF
>TRBV6-1|TRBJ1-5|-|-
TGTGCCAGCAGTCCGGGATCACCTTGGCCCCAGCATTTT
CASSPGSPWPQHF
>TRBV7-9|TRBJ2-3|-|-
TGTGCCAGCAGCTTAGGTTTACCTACGCAGTATTTT
CASSLGLPTQYF
>TRBV7-9|TRBJ2-7|-|TRBD2
TGTGCCAGCAGCCCCTTGGGACTAGCGACGCAGTACTTC
CASSPLGLATQYF
>TRBV18|TRBJ2-1|-|-
TGTGCCAGCTCACGAGAGAATGAGCAGTTCTTC
CASSRENEQFF
>TRBV15|TRBJ2-1|-|TRBD1
TGTGCCACCAGCAGAGGGGGACAGTCCAATGAGCAGTTCTTC
CATSRGGQSNEQFF
>TRBV6-6|TRBJ2-5|-|TRBD2
TGTGCCAGCAGTTATCCCTCGGGGGGTCAAGAGACCCAGTACTTC
CASSYPSGGQETQYF
>TRBV19|TRBJ1-2|once|-
TGTGCCAGTACGCCACTACACGGCTACTATGGCTACACCTTC
CASTPLHGYYGYTF
>TRBV6-5|TRBJ1-1|-|-
TGTGCCAGCAGTACCAGGGATAGCGACACTGAAGCTTTCTTT
CASSTRDSDTEAFF
>TRBV9|TRBJ2-2|-|-
TGTGCCAGCAGCGCTCTAGCGTGGATTGGGGCCGGGGAGCTGTTTTTT
CASSALAWIGAGELFF
>TRBV5-6|TRBJ2-3|-|TRBD2
TGTGCCAGCAGCTTGGTGGCTAGCGGGACAGATACGCAGTATTTT
CASSLVASGTDTQYF
>TRBV19|TRBJ2-2|-|-
TGTGCCAGTAGCCGACCTCTAACCGGGGAGCTGTTTTTT
CASSRPLTGELFF
>TRBV4-2|TRBJ1-2|few|-
TGTGCCAGCAGCCAAGATGGAGGAAGGGGCTACACCTTC
CASSQDGGRGYTF
>TRBV7-9|TRBJ2-3|-|-
TGTGCCAGCAGCTTAGGGGACGTTCCTGAATCAGATACGCAGTATTTT
CASSLGDVPESDTQYF
>TRBV11-2|TRBJ1-1|once|-
TGTGCCAGCAGCTTAGGACGGACAGTAAACACTGAAGCTTTCTTT
CASSLGRTVNTEAFF
>TRBV29-1|TRBJ2-7|-|-
TGCAGCGTTGAAGTTAGCGACAGTGGCTCCTACGAGCAGTACTTC
CSVEVSDSGSYEQYF
>TRBV28|TRBJ2-1|-|TRBD2
TGTGCCAGCAGTACCTATTTGGGACTAGCGGGTTATTTCTACAATGAGCAGTTCTTC
CASSTYLGLAGYFYNEQFF
>TRBV4-2|TRBJ2-3|-|TRBD2
TGTGCCAGCAGCCAAGATCGGACTAGCGGGAGTAACACAGATACGCAGTATTTT
CASSQDRTSGSNTDTQYF
>TRBV6-6|TRBJ2-5|-|-
TGTGCCAGTAGGCCTAGAGTAGAGACCCAGTACTTC
CASRPRVETQYF
>TRBV10-3|TRBJ1-2|-|TRBD1
TGTGCCATCAGAGGAATCAAACAGGGGTACGACTATGGCTACACCTTC
CAIRGIKQGYDYGYTF
>TRBV27|TRBJ1-2|-|TRBD1
TGTGCCAGCAATCCGACAGGGACGAACTATGGCTACACCTTC
CASNPTGTNYGYTF
>TRBV7-9|TRBJ2-5|-|TRBD2
TGTGCCAGCAGCTTGAATGGGCGGGGGCAAGAGACCCAGTACTTC
CASSLNGRGQETQYF
>TRBV19|TRBJ2-1|-|TRBD2
TGTGCCAGTAGTCCCAGACTAGCGGGGGGGCCCATCATATACAATGAGCAGTTCTTC
CASSPRLAGGPIIYNEQFF
>TRBV7-8|TRBJ2-7|-|TRBD1
TGTGCCAGCAGCAAAGGCGGACAGGGGGCGCTTGGCGAGCAGTACTTC
CASSKGGQGALGEQYF
>TRBV18|TRBJ2-1|-|-
TGCGCCAGCTCACCACCCGGGTTCTCCAGGGTGAATGAGCAGTTCTTC
CASSPPGFSRVNEQFF
>TRBV7-9|TRBJ2-1|-|-
TGTGCCAGCAGCCCCCTTTGTGCGGAGCAGTTCTTC
CASSPLCAEQFF
>TRBV11-3|TRBJ2-7|-|-
TGTGCCAGCAGCTTCAGAAGGGGTACGGAGCAGTACTTC
CASSFRRGTEQYF
>TRBV5-1|TRBJ2-1|-|-
TGCGCCAGCAGCTTGGAGGGGAAAGCCTACAATGAGCAGTTCTTC
CASSLEGKAYNEQFF
>TRBV29-1|TRBJ2-1|-|-
TGCAGCGTTGAAGATTTTAGGGCAGGAATTTACAATGAGCAGTTCTTC
CSVEDFRAGIYNEQFF
>TRBV6-5|TRBJ1-4|-|-
TGTGCCAGCAGCCCCGGGAGGGATGAAAAACTGTTTTTT
CASSPGRDEKLFF
>TRBV19|TRBJ2-3|-|-
TGTGCCAGTAGTATGTCATGGAGATCAACGGGCACAGATACGCAGTATTTT
CASSMSWRSTGTDTQYF